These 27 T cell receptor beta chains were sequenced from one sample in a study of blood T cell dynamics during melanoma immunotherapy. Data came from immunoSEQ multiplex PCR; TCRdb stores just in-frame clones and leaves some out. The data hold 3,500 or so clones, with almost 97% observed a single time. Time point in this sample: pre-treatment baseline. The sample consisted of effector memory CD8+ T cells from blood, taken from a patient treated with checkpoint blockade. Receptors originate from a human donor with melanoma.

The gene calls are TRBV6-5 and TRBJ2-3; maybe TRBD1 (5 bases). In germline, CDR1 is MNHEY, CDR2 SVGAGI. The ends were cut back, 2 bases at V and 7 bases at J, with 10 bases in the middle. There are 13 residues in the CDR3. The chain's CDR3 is CASSYDRTNTQYF. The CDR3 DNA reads TGTGCCAGCAGTTACGACAGAACGAATACGCAGTATTTT.

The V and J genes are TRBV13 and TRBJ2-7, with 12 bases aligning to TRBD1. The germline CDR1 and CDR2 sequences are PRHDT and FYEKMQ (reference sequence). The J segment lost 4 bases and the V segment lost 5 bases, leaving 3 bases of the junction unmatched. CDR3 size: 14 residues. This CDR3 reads CASSTGQGAYEQYF. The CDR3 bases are TGTGCCAGCAGCACGGGACAGGGGGCATACGAGCAGTACTTC.

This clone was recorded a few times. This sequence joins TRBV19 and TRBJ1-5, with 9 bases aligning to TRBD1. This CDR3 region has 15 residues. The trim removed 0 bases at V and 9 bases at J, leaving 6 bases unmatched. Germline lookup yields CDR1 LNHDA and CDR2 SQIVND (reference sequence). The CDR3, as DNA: TGTGCCAGTAGTATAGATGGGACAGGGTCATCGCCCCAGCATTTT. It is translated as CASSIDGTGSSPQHF. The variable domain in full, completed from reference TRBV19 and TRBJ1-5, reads DGGITQSPKYLFRKEGQNVTLSCEQNLNHDAMYWYRQDPGQGLRLIYYSQIVNDFQKGDIAEGYSVSREKKESFPLTVTSAQKNPTAFYLCASSIDGTGSSPQHFGDGTRLSIL.

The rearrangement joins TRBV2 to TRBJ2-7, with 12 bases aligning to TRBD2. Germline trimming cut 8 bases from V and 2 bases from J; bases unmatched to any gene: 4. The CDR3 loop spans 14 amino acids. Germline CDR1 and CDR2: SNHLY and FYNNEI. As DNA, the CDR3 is TGTGCCAGCTATGGACTAGCGGGAACCTACGAGCAGTACTTC. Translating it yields CASYGLAGTYEQYF.

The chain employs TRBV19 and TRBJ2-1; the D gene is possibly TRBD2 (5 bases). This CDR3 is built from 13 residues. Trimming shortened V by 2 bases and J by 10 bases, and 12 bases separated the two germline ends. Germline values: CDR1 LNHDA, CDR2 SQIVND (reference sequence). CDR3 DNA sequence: TGTGCCAGTAGTATAAGTTCGGGGAGAGAGCAGTTCTTC. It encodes CASSISSGREQFF.

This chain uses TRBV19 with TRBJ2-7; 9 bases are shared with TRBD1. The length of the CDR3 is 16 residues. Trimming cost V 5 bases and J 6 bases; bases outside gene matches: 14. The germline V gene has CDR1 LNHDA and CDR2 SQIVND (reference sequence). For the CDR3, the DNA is TGTGCCAGTAGTTTCGGAAGGGGACAGGGTGTTGCCGAGCAGTACTTC. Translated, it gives CASSFGRGQGVAEQYF.

CDR3 coding DNA: TGTGCCAGCAGCTTAGGGGCAGCGGGCGGGTACGAGCAGTACTTC. It specifies CASSLGAAGGYEQYF. The chain uses TRBV11-2 and TRBJ2-7; D may be TRBD2 (6 bases). Deletions cut 1 base from V and 4 bases from J, with 14 bases between. CDR3 length: 15 residues. The germline V gene encodes CDR1 SGHAT and CDR2 FQNNGV. The full variable domain, rest sourced from reference TRBV11-2 and TRBJ2-7, is EAGVAQSPRYKIIEKRQSVAFWCNPISGHATLYWYQQILGQGPKLLIQFQNNGVVDDSQLPKDRFSAERLKGVDSTLKIQPAKLEDSAVYLCASSLGAAGGYEQYFGPGTRLTVT.

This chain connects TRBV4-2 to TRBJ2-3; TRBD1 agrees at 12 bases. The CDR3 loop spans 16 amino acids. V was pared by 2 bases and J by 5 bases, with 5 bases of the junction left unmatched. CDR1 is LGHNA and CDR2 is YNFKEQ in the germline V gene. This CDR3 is CASSQPGTGGRDTQYF. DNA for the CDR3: TGTGCCAGCAGCCAACCCGGGACAGGGGGCAGAGATACGCAGTATTTT.

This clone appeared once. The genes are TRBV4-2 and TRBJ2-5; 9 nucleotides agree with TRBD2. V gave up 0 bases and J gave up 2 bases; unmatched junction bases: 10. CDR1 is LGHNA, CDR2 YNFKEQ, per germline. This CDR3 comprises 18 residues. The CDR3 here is CASSQEVAGEGDQETQYF. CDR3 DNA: TGTGCCAGCAGCCAAGAAGTAGCGGGAGAAGGGGATCAAGAGACCCAGTACTTC.

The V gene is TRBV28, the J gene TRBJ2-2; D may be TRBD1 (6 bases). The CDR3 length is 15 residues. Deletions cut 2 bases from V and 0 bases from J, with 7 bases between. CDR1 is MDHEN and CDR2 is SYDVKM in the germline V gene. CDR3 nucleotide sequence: TGTGCCAGCAGTTTAGGGACAACGAACACCGGGGAGCTGTTTTTT. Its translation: CASSLGTTNTGELFF.

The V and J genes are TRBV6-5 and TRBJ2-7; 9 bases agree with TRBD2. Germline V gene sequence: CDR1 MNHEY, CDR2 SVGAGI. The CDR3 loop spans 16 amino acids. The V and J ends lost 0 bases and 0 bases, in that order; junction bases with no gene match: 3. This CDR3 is CASSYSGSGSSYEQYF. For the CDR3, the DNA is TGTGCCAGCAGTTACTCGGGTAGCGGGAGCTCCTACGAGCAGTACTTC.

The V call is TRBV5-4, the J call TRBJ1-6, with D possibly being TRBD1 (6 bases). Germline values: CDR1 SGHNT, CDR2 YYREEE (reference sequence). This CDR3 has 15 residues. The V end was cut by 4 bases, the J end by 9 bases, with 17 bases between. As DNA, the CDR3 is TGTGCCAGCAGCGTCAGGGGACTCATCGGTTCACCCCTCCACTTT. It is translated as CASSVRGLIGSPLHF. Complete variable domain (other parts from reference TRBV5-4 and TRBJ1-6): ETGVTQSPTHLIKTRGQQVTLRCSSQSGHNTVSWYQQALGQGPQFIFQYYREEENGRGNFPPRFSGLQFPNYSSELNVNALELDDSALYLCASSVRGLIGSPLHFGNGTRLTVT.

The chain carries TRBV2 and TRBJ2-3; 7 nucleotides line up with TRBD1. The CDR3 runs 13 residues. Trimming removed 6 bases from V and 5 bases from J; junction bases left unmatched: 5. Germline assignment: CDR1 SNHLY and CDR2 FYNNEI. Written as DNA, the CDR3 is TGTGCCAGCAGAGCTACAGGGGAAGATACGCAGTATTTT. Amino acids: CASRATGEDTQYF.

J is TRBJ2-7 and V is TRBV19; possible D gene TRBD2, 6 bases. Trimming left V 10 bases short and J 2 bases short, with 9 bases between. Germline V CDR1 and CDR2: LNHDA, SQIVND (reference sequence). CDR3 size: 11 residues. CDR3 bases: TGTGCCACCAGGGAGGCCTACGAGCAGTACTTC. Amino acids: CATREAYEQYF.

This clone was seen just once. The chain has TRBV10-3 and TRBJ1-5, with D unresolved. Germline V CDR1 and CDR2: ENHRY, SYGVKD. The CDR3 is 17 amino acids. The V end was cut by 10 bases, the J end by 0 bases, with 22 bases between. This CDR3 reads CASIQKGRLISNQPQHF. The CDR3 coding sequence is TGTGCCAGCATCCAAAAGGGCAGGCTTATTAGCAATCAGCCCCAGCATTTT.

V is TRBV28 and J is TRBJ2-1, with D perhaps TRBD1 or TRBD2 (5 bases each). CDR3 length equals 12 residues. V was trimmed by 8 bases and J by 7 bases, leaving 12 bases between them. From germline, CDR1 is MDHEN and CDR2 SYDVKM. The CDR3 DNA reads TGTGCCAGCGGGGACCTGAGAAATGAGCAGTTCTTC. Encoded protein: CASGDLRNEQFF.

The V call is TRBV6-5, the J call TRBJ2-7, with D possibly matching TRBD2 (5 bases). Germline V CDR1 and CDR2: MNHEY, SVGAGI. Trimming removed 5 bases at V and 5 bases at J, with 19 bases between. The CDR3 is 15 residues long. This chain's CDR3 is CASSPEVGFADEQYF. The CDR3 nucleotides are TGTGCCAGCAGTCCGGAGGTTGGGTTTGCCGACGAGCAGTACTTC.

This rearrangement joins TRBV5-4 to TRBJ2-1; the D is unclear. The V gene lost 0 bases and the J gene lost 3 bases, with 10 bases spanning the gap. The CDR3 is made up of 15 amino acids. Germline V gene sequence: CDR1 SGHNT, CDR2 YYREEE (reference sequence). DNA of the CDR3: TGTGCCAGCAGCTTGGAAGGGAATATCTACAATGAGCAGTTCTTC. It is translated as CASSLEGNIYNEQFF. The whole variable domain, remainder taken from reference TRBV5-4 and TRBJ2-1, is ETGVTQSPTHLIKTRGQQVTLRCSSQSGHNTVSWYQQALGQGPQFIFQYYREEENGRGNFPPRFSGLQFPNYSSELNVNALELDDSALYLCASSLEGNIYNEQFFGPGTRLTVL.

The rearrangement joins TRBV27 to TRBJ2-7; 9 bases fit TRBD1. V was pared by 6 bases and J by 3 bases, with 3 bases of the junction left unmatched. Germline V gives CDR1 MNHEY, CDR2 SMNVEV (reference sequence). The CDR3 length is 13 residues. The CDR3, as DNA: TGTGCCAGCAGCCCGGGACAGGGCTACGAGCAGTACTTC. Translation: CASSPGQGYEQYF.

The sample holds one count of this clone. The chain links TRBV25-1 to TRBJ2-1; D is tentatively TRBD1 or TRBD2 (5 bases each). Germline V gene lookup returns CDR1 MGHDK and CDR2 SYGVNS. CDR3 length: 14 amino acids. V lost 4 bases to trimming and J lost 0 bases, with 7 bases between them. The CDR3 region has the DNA TGTGCCAGCAGTGTTGGGACCTCCTACAATGAGCAGTTCTTC. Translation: CASSVGTSYNEQFF.

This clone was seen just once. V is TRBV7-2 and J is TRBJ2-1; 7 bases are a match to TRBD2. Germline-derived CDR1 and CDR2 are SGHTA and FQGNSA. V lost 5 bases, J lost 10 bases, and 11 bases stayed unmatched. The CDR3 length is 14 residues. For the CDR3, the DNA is TGTGCCAGCAGCGCCAACGGACTAGAGCTGGAGCAGTTCTTC. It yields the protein CASSANGLELEQFF.

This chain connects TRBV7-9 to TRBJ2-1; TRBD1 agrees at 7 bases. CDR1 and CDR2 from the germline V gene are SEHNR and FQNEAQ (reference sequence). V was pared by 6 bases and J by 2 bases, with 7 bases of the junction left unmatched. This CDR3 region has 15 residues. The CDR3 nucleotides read TGTGCCAGCAGGAACCCGGGACAGCCCTACAATGAGCAGTTCTTC. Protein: CASRNPGQPYNEQFF. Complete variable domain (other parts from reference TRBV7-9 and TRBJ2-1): DTGVSQNPRHKITKRGQNVTFRCDPISEHNRLYWYRQTLGQGPEFLTYFQNEAQLEKSRLLSDRFSAERPKGSFSTLEIQRTEQGDSAMYLCASRNPGQPYNEQFFGPGTRLTVL.

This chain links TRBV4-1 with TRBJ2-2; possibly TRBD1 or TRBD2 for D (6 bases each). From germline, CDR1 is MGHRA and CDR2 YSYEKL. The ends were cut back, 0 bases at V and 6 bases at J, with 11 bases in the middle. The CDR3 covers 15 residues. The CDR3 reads CASSQEWGASGELFF. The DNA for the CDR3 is TGCGCCAGCAGCCAAGAATGGGGGGCGTCCGGGGAGCTGTTTTTT.

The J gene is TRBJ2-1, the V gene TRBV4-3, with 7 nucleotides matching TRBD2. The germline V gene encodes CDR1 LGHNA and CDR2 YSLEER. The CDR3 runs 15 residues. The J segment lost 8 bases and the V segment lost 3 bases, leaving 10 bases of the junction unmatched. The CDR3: CASSQGGGRRHEQFF. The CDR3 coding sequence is TGCGCCAGCAGCCAGGGAGGCGGGAGAAGGCATGAGCAGTTCTTC.

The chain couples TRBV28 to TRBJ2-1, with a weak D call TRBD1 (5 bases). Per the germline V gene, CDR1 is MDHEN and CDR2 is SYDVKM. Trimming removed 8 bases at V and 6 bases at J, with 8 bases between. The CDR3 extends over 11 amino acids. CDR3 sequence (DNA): TGTGCCAGCTCTGGGGCCAATGAGCAGTTCTTC. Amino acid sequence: CASSGANEQFF.

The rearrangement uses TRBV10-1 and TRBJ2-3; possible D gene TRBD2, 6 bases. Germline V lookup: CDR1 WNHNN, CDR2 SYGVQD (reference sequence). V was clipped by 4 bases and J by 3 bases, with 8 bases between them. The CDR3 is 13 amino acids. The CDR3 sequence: CASSGAGTDTQYF. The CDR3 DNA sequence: TGCGCCAGCAGTGGGGCGGGAACAGATACGCAGTATTTT.

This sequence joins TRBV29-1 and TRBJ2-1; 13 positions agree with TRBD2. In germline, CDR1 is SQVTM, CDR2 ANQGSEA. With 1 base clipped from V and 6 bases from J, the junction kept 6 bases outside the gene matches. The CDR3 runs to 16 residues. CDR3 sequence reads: CSVEGTSGSQGNEQFF. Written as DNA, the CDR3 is TGCAGCGTTGAAGGGACTAGCGGGAGCCAAGGCAATGAGCAGTTCTTC.